This T cell receptor (beta chain) came from a study of a mutant IDH1 vaccine in newly diagnosed glioma (dated by TCRdb to the early 2020s). At the level of the whole study: Vaccination started 4-6 weeks after radiotherapy alone, or was given together with temozolomide cycles in the groups whose treatment included chemotherapy. Peripheral blood was collected at six visits: V03 (baseline), V05, V07, V10, V12 and V13. Of the approximately 33 treated patients, 62.5% were male and about 40% were female, and a mean age of around 40 years was recorded. Prior to enrollment, patients had been given standard therapy consisting of radiotherapy alone, temozolomide alone, or radiochemotherapy with temozolomide, with the combination given to most patients. For exploratory analyses, longitudinal TCRB deep sequencing was carried out in 25 to 30 treated patients wherever samples were available. Visit V12 was the week-35 safety follow-up and visit V13 was the week-47 end of study.

On this clone itself: Which antigen it targets is not known. No quality values exist for individual bases; no much larger clone is one base distant.

The library came from the immunoSEQ multiplex PCR assay. Following the manufacturer's protocol, the hsTCRB Kit was used to amplify rearranged TCR beta chain sequences. TCRB libraries were sequenced on an Illumina MiSeq. The study's processing was this. The proprietary platform of the kit vendor was used for demultiplexing, trimming and gene mapping. The table was pulled from immuneACCESS by TCRdb, which kept in-frame rearrangements only. Such tables lose some clones; where checked, under half of the loss comes from unresolved V genes, and the rest has no known cause. The V and J calls and clone size were taken over from that table, and D and trimming were inferred from the DNA. The sample table holds under 40,000 clones, of which 81% were seen once. The top ten constitute 15% of the sample. The intended sense of this specimen's time point label: week 35, safety follow-up. Each vaccine dose was 300 ug of a 20-mer mutant IDH1 peptide in Montanide, given subcutaneously with topical imiquimod. Across visits V03 through V10, patients got a total of eight vaccinations, given in weeks 1, 3, 5, 7, 11, 15, 19 and 23. Newly diagnosed WHO grade 3 or 4 IDH1-mutant astrocytomas showing loss of nuclear ATRX were present in the donors. The samples were drawn from NOA16, a multicentre, single-arm, open-label phase I trial in Germany that tested a mutant IDH1 peptide vaccine in humans for the first time. Genomic DNA for TCRB sequencing was isolated from EDTA blood with the DNeasy Blood and Tissue Kit.

What the research found in general, with its limitations: Immune responses induced by the vaccine were seen in over 80% of patients across multiple MHC alleles. The authors noted that analyses of patient blood samples could not be reproduced because of sample limitations. Changes in the top peripheral T cell clonotypes picked up by TCRB sequencing did not appear to be linked to pseudoprogression. PBMC samples for TCRB deep sequencing were selected based on availability.

Sample: PBMCs, taken from a glioma patient whose treatment included an IDH1 peptide vaccine. The receptor was derived from a man aged 30-40 years with glioma.

At the DNA level, the sequence is TGCGCCAGCAGCTTGGCCTACGAGCAGTACTTC. Translated, this gives CASSLAYEQYF. Recombination connected TRBV5-1 to TRBJ2-7, with an unclear D gene assignment. CDR1 and CDR2 were assigned from the germline V gene as SGHRS and YFSETQ. The cysteine opens and the phenylalanine closes a CDR3 of 11 amino acids. The CDR3 DNA has 33 bases and is translated from base 1. V was cut back by 0 bases and J by 2 bases, leaving a gap of 0 bases between them.